What follows is one TCR beta chain and its context. The antigen remains undetermined. PCR primers comprised 60 Vbeta and 13 Jbeta primers. Original processing notes: An analysis that came later counted roughly 87 million unique TCR beta chains, approximately 11 million shared. The protocol was immunoSEQ multiplex PCR, while the TCRdb copy is restricted to in-frame clones and leaves out a portion. The V and J calls and the clone size are those of that table, but D and trimming were determined from the DNA. The sample shows around 64,000 clones, approximately 74% of them seen only once. The data belong to a study of cytomegalovirus exposure and HLA in healthy donors. The overall study: Unique TCR beta sequences numbering 117 million came from roughly 180 million T cells in an earlier analysis. Early on, a data release was issued that held approximately 92 million unique TCRs from HLA-typed donors.

Findings and limits, study-wide: In a later analysis, HLA-C alleles had the fewest associated TCRs, DRB1 alleles the most.

The clonotype comes from a young woman in good health and CMV-seropositive. Sequencing input: PBMCs.

The CDR3 sequence: CAWSEGVGSPLHF. Written as DNA, the CDR3 is TGTGCCTGGAGTGAGGGGGTAGGATCACCCCTCCACTTT. The rearrangement joins TRBV30 to TRBJ1-6, with D perhaps matching TRBD1 (6 bases). The V and J ends lost 1 base and 10 bases respectively, with 11 bases between them. Germline V gene lookup returns CDR1 GTSNPN and CDR2 SVGIG (reference sequence). This CDR3 region has 13 residues.